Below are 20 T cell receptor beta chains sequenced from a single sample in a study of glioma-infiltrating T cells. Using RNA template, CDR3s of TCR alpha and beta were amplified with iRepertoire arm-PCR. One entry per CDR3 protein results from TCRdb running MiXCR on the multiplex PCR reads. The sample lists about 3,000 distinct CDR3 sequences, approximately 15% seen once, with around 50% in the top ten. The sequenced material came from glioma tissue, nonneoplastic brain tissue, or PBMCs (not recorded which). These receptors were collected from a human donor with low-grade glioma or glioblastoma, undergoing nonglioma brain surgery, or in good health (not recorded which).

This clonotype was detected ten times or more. CDR3 sequence reads: CASSPGTGNTGELFF. CDR3 coding DNA: TGTGCCAGCAGTCCCGGGACAGGGAACACCGGGGAGCTGTTTTTT. The genes are TRBV6-1 and TRBJ2-2, with 8 bases aligning to TRBD1. With V trimmed by 5 bases and J by 1 base, 3 bases remained unmatched. Germline CDR1 MNHNS, CDR2 SASEGT. The CDR3 sequence is 15 residues long.

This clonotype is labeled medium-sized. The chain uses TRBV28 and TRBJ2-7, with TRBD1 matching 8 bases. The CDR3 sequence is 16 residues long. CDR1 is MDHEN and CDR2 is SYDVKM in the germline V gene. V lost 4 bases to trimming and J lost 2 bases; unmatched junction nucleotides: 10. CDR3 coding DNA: TGTGCCAGCAGTTCTGCGGGACAGGCCCACCCCTACGAGCAGTACGTC. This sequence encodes CASSSAGQAHPYEQYV.

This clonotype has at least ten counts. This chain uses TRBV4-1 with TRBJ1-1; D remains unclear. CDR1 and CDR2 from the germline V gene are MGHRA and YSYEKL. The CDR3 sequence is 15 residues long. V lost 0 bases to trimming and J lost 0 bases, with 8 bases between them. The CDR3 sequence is CASSQDGGMNTEAFF. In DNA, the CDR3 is TGCGCCAGCAGCCAAGATGGAGGTATGAACACTGAAGCTTTCTTT.

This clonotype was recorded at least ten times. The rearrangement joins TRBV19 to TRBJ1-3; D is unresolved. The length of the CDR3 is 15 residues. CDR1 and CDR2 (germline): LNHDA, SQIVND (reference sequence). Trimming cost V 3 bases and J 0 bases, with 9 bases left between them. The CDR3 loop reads CASSIATTSGNTIYF. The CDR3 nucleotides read TGTGCCAGTAGTATTGCCACCACCTCTGGAAACACCATATATTTT.

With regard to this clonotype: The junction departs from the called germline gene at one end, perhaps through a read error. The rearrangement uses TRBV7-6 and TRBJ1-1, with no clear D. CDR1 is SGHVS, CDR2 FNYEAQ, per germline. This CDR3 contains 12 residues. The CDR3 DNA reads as TGTGCCAGCGGCTTAAGGGCATGGGAAGCTTTCTTT. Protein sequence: CASGLRAWEAFF.

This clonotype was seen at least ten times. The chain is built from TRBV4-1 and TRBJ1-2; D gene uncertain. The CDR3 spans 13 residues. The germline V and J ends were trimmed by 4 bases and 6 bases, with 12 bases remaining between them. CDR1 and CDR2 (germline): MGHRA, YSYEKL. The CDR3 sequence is CASSPPPGNGYTF. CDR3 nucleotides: TGCGCCAGCAGCCCCCCGCCGGGGAATGGCTACACCTTC.

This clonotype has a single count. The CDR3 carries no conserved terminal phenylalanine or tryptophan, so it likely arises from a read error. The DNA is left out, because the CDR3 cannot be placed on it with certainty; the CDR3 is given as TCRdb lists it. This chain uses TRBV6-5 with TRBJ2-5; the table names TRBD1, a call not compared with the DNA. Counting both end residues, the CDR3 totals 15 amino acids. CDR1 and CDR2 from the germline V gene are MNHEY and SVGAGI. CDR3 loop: CASSSRGTDEETQCL.

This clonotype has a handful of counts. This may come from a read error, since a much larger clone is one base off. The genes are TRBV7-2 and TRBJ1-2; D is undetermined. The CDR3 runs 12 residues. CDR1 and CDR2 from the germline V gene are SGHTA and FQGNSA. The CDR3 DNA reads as TGTGCCGGCAGCGCCGCGGCCAATGGCTACACCTTC. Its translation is CAGSAAANGYTF.

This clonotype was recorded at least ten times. The CDR3 sequence: CASSPGASSPLHF. The CDR3 DNA sequence: TGTGCCAGCTCCCCGGGAGCGAGTTCACCCCTCCACTTT. The chain employs TRBV11-2 and TRBJ1-6; D gene ambiguous. V lost 8 bases and J 9 bases, leaving 14 bases between the germline ends. Germline lookup yields CDR1 SGHAT and CDR2 FQNNGV. The CDR3 contains 13 residues.

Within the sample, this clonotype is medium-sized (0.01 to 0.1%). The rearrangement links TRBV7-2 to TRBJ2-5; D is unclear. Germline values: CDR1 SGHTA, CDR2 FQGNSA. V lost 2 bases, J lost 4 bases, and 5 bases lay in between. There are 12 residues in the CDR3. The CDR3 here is CASSLNRETQYF. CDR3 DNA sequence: TGTGCCAGCAGCTTAAACCGAGAGACCCAGTACTTC.

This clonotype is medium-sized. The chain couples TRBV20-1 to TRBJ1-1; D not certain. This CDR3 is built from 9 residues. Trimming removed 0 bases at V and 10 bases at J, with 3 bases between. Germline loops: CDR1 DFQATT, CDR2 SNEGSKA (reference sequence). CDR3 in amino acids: CSARDRAFF. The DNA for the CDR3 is TGCAGTGCTAGAGATCGAGCTTTCTTT.

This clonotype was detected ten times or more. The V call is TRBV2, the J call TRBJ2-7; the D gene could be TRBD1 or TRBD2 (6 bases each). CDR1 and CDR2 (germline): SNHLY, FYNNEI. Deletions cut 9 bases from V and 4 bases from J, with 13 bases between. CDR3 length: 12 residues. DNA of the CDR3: TGTGCCAGTTCGGGGGCGGGTTACGAGCAGTACGTC. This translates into CASSGAGYEQYV.

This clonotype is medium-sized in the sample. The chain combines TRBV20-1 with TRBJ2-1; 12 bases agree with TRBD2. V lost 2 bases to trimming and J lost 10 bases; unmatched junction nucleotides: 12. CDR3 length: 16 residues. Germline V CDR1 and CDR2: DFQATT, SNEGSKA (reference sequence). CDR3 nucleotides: TGCAGTGCTAGACTCACTAGCGGGGGGAGATCCGGAGAGCAGTTCTTC. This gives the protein CSARLTSGGRSGEQFF.

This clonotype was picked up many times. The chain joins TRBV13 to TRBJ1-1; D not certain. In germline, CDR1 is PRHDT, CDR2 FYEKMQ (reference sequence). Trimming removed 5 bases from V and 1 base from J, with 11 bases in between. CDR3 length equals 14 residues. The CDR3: CASSPRAQNTEAFF. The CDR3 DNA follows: TGTGCCAGCAGCCCGAGGGCCCAGAACACTGAAGCTTTCTTT.

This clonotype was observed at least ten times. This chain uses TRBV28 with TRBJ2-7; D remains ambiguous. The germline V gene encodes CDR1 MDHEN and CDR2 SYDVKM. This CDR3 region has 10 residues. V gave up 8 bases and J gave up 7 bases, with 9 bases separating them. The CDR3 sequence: CASGVSEQYV. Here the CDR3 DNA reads TGTGCCAGCGGGGTTTCTGAGCAGTACGTC.

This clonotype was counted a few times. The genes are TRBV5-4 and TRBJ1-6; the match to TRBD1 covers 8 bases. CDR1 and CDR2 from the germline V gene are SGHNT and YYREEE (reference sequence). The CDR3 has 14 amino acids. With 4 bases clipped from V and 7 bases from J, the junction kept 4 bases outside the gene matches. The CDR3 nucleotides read TGTGCCAGCAGCCCGGGACAGGCGAATTCACCCCTCCACTTT. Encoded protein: CASSPGQANSPLHF.

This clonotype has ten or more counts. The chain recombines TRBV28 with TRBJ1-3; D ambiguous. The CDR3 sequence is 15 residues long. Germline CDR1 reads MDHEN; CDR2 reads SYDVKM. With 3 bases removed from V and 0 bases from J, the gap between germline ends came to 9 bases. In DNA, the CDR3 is TGTGCCAGCAGTTTGGTCCGTTCCTCTGGAAACACCATATATTTT. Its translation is CASSLVRSSGNTIYF.

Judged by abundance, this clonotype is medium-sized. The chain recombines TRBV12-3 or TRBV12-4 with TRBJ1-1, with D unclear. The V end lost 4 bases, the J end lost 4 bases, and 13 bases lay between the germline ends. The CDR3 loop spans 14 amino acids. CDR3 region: CASSSRVPSTEAFF. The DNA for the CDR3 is TGTGCCAGCAGTTCACGGGTTCCTTCCACTGAAGCTTTCTTT.

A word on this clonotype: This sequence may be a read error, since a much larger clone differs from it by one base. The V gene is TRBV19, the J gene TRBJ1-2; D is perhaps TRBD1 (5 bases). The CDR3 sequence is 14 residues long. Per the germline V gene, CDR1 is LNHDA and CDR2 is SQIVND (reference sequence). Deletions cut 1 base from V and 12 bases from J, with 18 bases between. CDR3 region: CASSIVSQGRGHTF. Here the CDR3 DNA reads TGTGCCAGTAGTATAGTTTCGCAGGGACGGGGCCACACCTTC.

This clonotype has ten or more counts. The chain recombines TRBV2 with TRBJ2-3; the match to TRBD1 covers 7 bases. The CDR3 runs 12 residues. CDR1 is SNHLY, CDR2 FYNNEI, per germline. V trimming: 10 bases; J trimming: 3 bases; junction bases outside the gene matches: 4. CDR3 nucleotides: TGTGCCAACAGGGGAGAGACAGATACGCAGTATTTT. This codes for CANRGETDTQYF.